This T cell receptor beta chain was captured by sequencing in a study of response to subunit inactivated influenza vaccine. Using its own MiXCR run on the RT-PCR reads, TCRdb lists one record per CDR3 protein. This table holds 300,000 to 350,000 distinct CDR3 sequences, 21% found once. Study findings and constraints: Authors suggested that a seasonal influenza vaccination recruits few new T cells each time.

The CDR3 has 14 amino acids. CDR1 is MNHEY and CDR2 is SVGEGT in the germline V gene. Trimming removed 6 bases from V and 2 bases from J; junction bases left unmatched: 4. Comments on this clonotype: The target antigen is unknown.

This chain connects TRBV6-2 or TRBV6-3 to TRBJ2-1; 7 positions agree with TRBD2. This receptor was obtained from a man aged 45 to 70 who received an inactivated influenza vaccine. The sample was PBMCs from blood, taken 21 months after vaccination. The CDR3 region has the DNA TGTGCCAGCAGCCTAGCGGCCCCCTACAATGAGCAGTTCTTC. Amino acid sequence: CASSLAAPYNEQFF.